A single T cell receptor beta chain is shown here with its context. The specificity of this receptor is unknown. The record has no base qualities; no much larger clone is one base away. Library preparation used the immunoSEQ multiplex PCR assay. For TCR sequencing, RNA was extracted from every sample and reverse transcribed into cDNA to serve as template. First-strand cDNA was synthesized with SuperScript III using a 2:1 mix of oligo-dT and random hexamers. A synthetic immune receptor repertoire was used to gauge amplification bias, and whatever bias remained was removed computationally. As for the authors' bioinformatics: Raw reads were preprocessed for error removal, and CDR3 was defined according to IMGT conventions as running from the conserved cysteine to phenylalanine. Clonality was computed as 1 minus the Shannon entropy, with the entropy normalized by log2 of the number of productive unique TCRs. Whether scalp clones were CD4 or CD8 was inferred by matching scalp TCRbeta sequences against CD4 and CD8 repertoires sorted from blood. As stored in TCRdb, this immuneACCESS dataset retains in-frame rearrangements with V and J assigned. A fraction of the clones does not appear; measured against another copy, unresolved V genes explain less than half of the discrepancy, and the remainder lacks a known reason. For V, J and clone size, that table is used; D and trimming come from the DNA. The sample table shows some 160,000 clones, and approximately 65% are seen once. 30% to 45% of the sample lies in the top ten.

CDR1 SNHLY and CDR2 FYNNEI are derived from the germline V gene. Counted from cysteine to phenylalanine, this CDR3 has 16 amino acids. The retained sequence is limited to the CDR3, 48 bases, with the frame set at the first base. The germline V and J ends show losses of 8 bases and 5 bases respectively, and no gene match explains 14 bases of the junction. The data belong to a study of CD8+ T cells in alopecia areata listed by TCRdb under 2018. With respect to the entire study: To study T cell clonal expansion in alopecia areata, the researchers applied high-throughput TCRbeta sequencing to both the C3H/HeJ mouse model and human patients. On the human side, TCRbeta sequencing was run on scalp tissue and on sorted CD4+ and CD8+ peripheral blood T cells from healthy controls and from alopecia areata patients with either patchy or totalis/universalis disease. Clonality in the scalp was compared among normal scalp (n=4), patchy alopecia areata scalp (n=8), and alopecia totalis/universalis scalp (n=8). RNA was obtained with the PAXgene miRNA kit for fixed scalp, the miRNeasy kit for PBMCs, and the RNeasy kit for mouse skin. TCRbeta CDR3 regions were amplified by immunoSEQ multiplex PCR with 35 Vbeta forward and 13 Jbeta reverse primers. The study at large found these results: Resident alphabeta T cells in normal human skin are also sequenced, complicating scalp TCR repertoire analysis, unlike mouse skin dominated by gammadelta T cells. Lesional scalp, especially in alopecia totalis/universalis, showed higher clonality and more expanded CD8+ clones than normal scalp, suggesting antigenic drive. Shared TCR sequences between patients were less evident than in mice, which may be partly attributable to HLA diversity in the patient population.

PBMCs were isolated by density centrifugation and stained for CD3, CD4 and CD8, and CD4+ and CD8+ T cells were sorted on a FACSAria. Scalp biopsies and blood samples were provided by unaffected controls. Sequencing was performed on CD8+ T cells sorted from blood. The chain is made from TRBV2 and TRBJ1-2; 10 central bases correspond to TRBD1. The source of this sequence is a human donor in good health. The sequenced DNA is TGTGCCAGCGGACAGGGGGTCCAAAACCGGGCATATGGCTACACCTTC. This is translated as CASGQGVQNRAYGYTF.